This passage covers 28 T cell receptor beta chains from one sample sequenced in a study of shared T cell receptors in the human thymus. Clones were sequenced by immunoSEQ multiplex PCR, and TCRdb holds only the in-frame ones, with some missing. The table has more than 300,000 clones, around 93% seen once. Material: thymocytes. The receptors stem from a human donor.

The chain combines TRBV18 with TRBJ1-5, with D perhaps TRBD1 (6 bases). V was clipped by 3 bases and J by 3 bases, with 15 bases between them. CDR1 and CDR2 from the germline V gene are KGHSH and LQKENI. The CDR3 is made up of 16 amino acids. The CDR3 DNA sequence: TGTGCCAGCTCACCCACCTACAGGGCGGCCAATCAGCCCCAGCATTTT. Amino acid sequence: CASSPTYRAANQPQHF.

The rearrangement uses TRBV28 and TRBJ2-7; 11 nucleotides match TRBD2. V lost 7 bases and J lost 2; bases outside the gene matches: 19. This CDR3 has 19 residues. CDR1 is MDHEN, CDR2 SYDVKM, per germline. In DNA, the CDR3 is TGTGCCAGCACCCCCCTAACTAGCGGGGGAACGAGGAATACCTACGAGCAGTACTTC. Its translation is CASTPLTSGGTRNTYEQYF.

This clone has only a few counts. The V and J genes are TRBV4-2 and TRBJ2-7; TRBD2 agrees at 7 bases. The CDR3 sequence is 17 residues long. Unmatched junction bases numbered 14, after V lost 4 bases and J lost 2 bases. The germline gives CDR1 LGHNA, CDR2 YNFKEQ. CDR3 in DNA: TGTGCCAGCAGCCGACCTCTGGAGGGTAGCGGGCCCTACGAGCAGTACTTC. Protein product: CASSRPLEGSGPYEQYF.

The chain is built from TRBV23-1 and TRBJ2-1; 7 nucleotides match TRBD2. TRBV23-1 is designated an ORF whose function remains uncertain. J lost 0 bases, V lost 3 bases, and 5 bases had no gene match. The CDR3 is 16 residues long. The CDR3 region is CASSQSSGSSYNEQFF. In nucleotides, the CDR3 is TGCGCCAGCAGTCAGTCTAGCGGAAGCTCCTACAATGAGCAGTTCTTC.

V gene TRBV27 combines with J gene TRBJ2-7; D not certain. With 8 bases removed from V and 6 bases from J, the gap between germline ends came to 8 bases. Germline V gives CDR1 MNHEY, CDR2 SMNVEV (reference sequence). This CDR3 is 10 amino acids long. The CDR3: CASLLGEQYF. CDR3 nucleotide sequence: TGTGCCAGCCTCCTCGGCGAGCAGTACTTC.

This chain uses TRBV28 with TRBJ1-5; no firm D call. V lost 7 bases and J 4 bases, leaving 8 bases between the germline ends. This CDR3 comprises 12 residues. CDR1 and CDR2 (germline): MDHEN, SYDVKM. The CDR3 sequence is CASKKLNQPQHF. The CDR3 nucleotides are TGTGCCAGCAAGAAACTTAATCAGCCCCAGCATTTT. Full variable domain (rest looked up from reference TRBV28 and TRBJ1-5): DVKVTQSSRYLVKRTGEKVFLECVQDMDHENMFWYRQDPGLGLRLIYFSYDVKMKEKGDIPEGYSVSREKKERFSLILESASTNQTSMYLCASKKLNQPQHFGDGTRLSIL.

This chain links TRBV1 with TRBJ2-1; the table assigns TRBD1, which was not confirmed against the DNA. TRBV1 is recorded as a pseudogene. CDR3 size: 17 residues. The CDR3 loop reads CTSHTPGPSLSLNEQFF. CDR3 in DNA: TGCACCAGCCACACCCCTGGGCCTTCCCTTTCCCTCAATGAGCAGTTCTTC.

The chain joins TRBV14 to TRBJ2-7; tentative D call: TRBD2 (5 bases). Germline V gives CDR1 SGHDN, CDR2 FVKESK. Trimming left V 0 bases short and J 7 bases short, with 16 bases between. The length of the CDR3 is 15 residues. CDR3 DNA: TGTGCCAGCAGCCAAGAAATGGGAGTGAGCCGTGAGCAGTACTTC. It translates to CASSQEMGVSREQYF.

J is TRBJ1-1 and V is TRBV15; 9 bases are a match to TRBD1. Germline lookup yields CDR1 LNHNV and CDR2 YYDKDF (reference sequence). V shed 1 base and J 7 bases; nucleotides not matched to a gene: 7. The CDR3 sequence is 15 residues long. DNA for the CDR3: TGTGCCACCAGCAGAGTCGGACAGGGGTATGGTGAAGCTTTCTTT. It codes for CATSRVGQGYGEAFF.

The rearrangement links TRBV5-6 to TRBJ2-1; 7 bases align to TRBD1. The V gene end was trimmed by 0 bases and the J gene end by 2 bases; junction bases not matched to a gene: 8. The CDR3 length is 17 residues. Germline assignment: CDR1 SGHDT and CDR2 YYEEEE. The CDR3 DNA follows: TGTGCCAGCAGCTTGGTTCCGACAGGGCGAACCTACAATGAGCAGTTCTTC. This codes for CASSLVPTGRTYNEQFF.

A single count supports this clone. The V gene is TRBV7-9, the J gene TRBJ2-5; D unresolved. V was shortened by 7 bases and J by 1 base, with 13 bases between the two germline ends. The CDR3 contains 14 residues. CDR1 is SEHNR and CDR2 is FQNEAQ in the germline V gene (reference sequence). As DNA, the CDR3 is TGTGCCAGCACCCTAACTATGCTCCAAGAGACCCAGTACTTC. Amino acid sequence: CASTLTMLQETQYF.

This clone has just one count. The chain has TRBV7-2 and TRBJ2-7; weak D call: TRBD1 (6 bases). CDR1 is SGHTA and CDR2 is FQGNSA in the germline V gene. With 2 bases removed from V and 2 bases from J, the gap between germline ends came to 19 bases. The CDR3 length is 17 residues. The CDR3 nucleotides read TGTGCCAGCAGCTTACAGTCCCGGACAGTCGAACCCTACGAGCAGTACTTC. Protein sequence: CASSLQSRTVEPYEQYF. The whole variable domain, remainder taken from reference TRBV7-2 and TRBJ2-7, is GAGVSQSPSNKVTEKGKDVELRCDPISGHTALYWYRQSLGQGLEFLIYFQGNSAPDKSGLPSDRFSAERTGGSVSTLTIQRTQQEDSAVYLCASSLQSRTVEPYEQYFGPGTRLTVT.

The chain combines TRBV27 with TRBJ2-1; TRBD1 agrees at 10 bases. The V gene's germline CDR1 is MNHEY and CDR2 SMNVEV (reference sequence). V shed 7 bases, J shed 9 bases, and the junction held 15 bases outside the gene matches. The CDR3 spans 16 residues. The CDR3 spells CASTIPGTGVVGEQFF. As DNA, the CDR3 is TGTGCCAGCACGATCCCCGGGACAGGGGTTGTCGGTGAGCAGTTCTTC.

The chain couples TRBV9 to TRBJ2-7; D gene uncertain. This CDR3 contains 13 residues. V gave up 7 bases and J gave up 7 bases, with 18 bases separating them. CDR1 SGDLS and CDR2 YYNGEE come from the germline V gene. The CDR3 nucleotides are TGTGCCAGCTCGCCTGACGAGACCATTGAGCAGTACTTC. Protein: CASSPDETIEQYF.

V usage is TRBV28 and J usage is TRBJ1-3; 9 bases line up with TRBD1. V lost 4 bases to trimming and J lost 8 bases; unmatched junction nucleotides: 9. The CDR3 is made up of 15 amino acids. CDR1 MDHEN and CDR2 SYDVKM come from the germline V gene. The chain's CDR3 is CASSSPGQGVDTIYF. The CDR3 bases are TGTGCCAGCAGTTCCCCGGGACAGGGTGTAGACACCATATATTTT.

The chain uses TRBV7-9 and TRBJ2-5; D not resolved. From germline, CDR1 is SEHNR and CDR2 FQNEAQ (reference sequence). Trimming took 5 bases from V and 2 from J, leaving 6 bases between them. The CDR3 is 12 amino acids. CDR3 nucleotide sequence: TGTGCCAGCAGCCTAAAGCAAGAGACCCAGTACTTC. Translated, it gives CASSLKQETQYF.

The V gene is TRBV4-1, the J gene TRBJ2-7, with TRBD1 as a possible D gene (5 bases). The CDR3 contains 14 residues. Deletions cut 1 base from V and 5 bases from J, with 12 bases between. Germline lookup yields CDR1 MGHRA and CDR2 YSYEKL. Written as DNA, the CDR3 is TGCGCCAGCAGCCAAGCTGCAGGGTTTGACGAGCAGTACTTC. Translating gives CASSQAAGFDEQYF.

The genes are TRBV4-1 and TRBJ2-3; 9 bases map to TRBD1. The CDR3 has 16 amino acids. Trimming at V came to 4 bases and at J to 2 bases, leaving 7 bases not matched to a gene. Germline V gene lookup returns CDR1 MGHRA and CDR2 YSYEKL. Written as DNA, the CDR3 is TGCGCCAGCAGCCGCCAGGACAGGGGTATCACAGATACGCAGTATTTT. Its protein is CASSRQDRGITDTQYF.

V is TRBV15 and J is TRBJ1-5; TRBD1 is a possible D gene (6 bases). Trimming took off 3 bases at V and 0 bases at J, with 18 bases between the two ends. This CDR3 has 18 amino acids. Germline V gene sequence: CDR1 LNHNV, CDR2 YYDKDF (reference sequence). The DNA of the CDR3 is TGTGCCACCAGCAGTTGGGATGGGACAAGATATAGCAATCAGCCCCAGCATTTT. This codes for CATSSWDGTRYSNQPQHF.

The rearrangement uses TRBV5-4 and TRBJ2-7, with unresolved D. Germline CDR1 reads SGHNT; CDR2 reads YYREEE (reference sequence). This CDR3 comprises 13 residues. Trimming shortened V by 1 base and J by 4 bases, and 9 bases separated the two germline ends. As DNA, the CDR3 is TGTGCCAGCAGCTTGTGGGGTGTATACGAGCAGTACTTC. Protein sequence: CASSLWGVYEQYF.

V usage is TRBV6-1 and J usage is TRBJ1-1, with D maybe TRBD1 (5 bases). V was clipped by 2 bases and J by 10 bases, with 23 bases between them. Germline loops: CDR1 MNHNS, CDR2 SASEGT. This CDR3 has 16 amino acids. The CDR3 DNA reads as TGTGCCAGCAGTGAAACGGTCGCGGGGGTTCAGGTGAGAGCTTTCTTT. This sequence encodes CASSETVAGVQVRAFF.

The rearrangement joins TRBV28 to TRBJ1-2; tentatively, D is TRBD1 (6 bases). V was pared by 2 bases and J by 8 bases, with 21 bases between. This CDR3 spans 16 amino acids. The germline V gene has CDR1 MDHEN and CDR2 SYDVKM. DNA of the CDR3: TGTGCCAGCAGTTTAAGGGGTCCGCAGGGGAGAGAGGGCTACACCTTC. Residues: CASSLRGPQGREGYTF.

This rearrangement joins TRBV7-2 to TRBJ1-1, with D tentatively TRBD1 (5 bases). This CDR3 comprises 18 residues. The germline CDR1 and CDR2 sequences are SGHTA and FQGNSA. The V end was cut by 5 bases, the J end by 1 base, with 23 bases between. The DNA of the CDR3 is TGTGCCAGCAGCACTCGCCCCACCGGGGACGGGACGAACACTGAAGCTTTCTTT. Its protein is CASSTRPTGDGTNTEAFF.

Details on this clone: Germline and junction disagree at one end, which may indicate a read error. This chain uses TRBV20-1 with TRBJ2-7, with D perhaps TRBD2 (5 bases). The CDR3 sequence is 11 residues long. Germline assignment: CDR1 DFQATT and CDR2 SNEGSKA (reference sequence). The CDR3 sequence is CSAYHGLQLNF. In DNA, the CDR3 is TGCAGTGCTTACCATGGACTGCAGTTAAACTTC.

For the CDR3, the DNA is TGTGCCAGCAGCTTGGTCCTAAGGACAGGCGAAATCCAAGAGACCCAGTACTTC. Protein: CASSLVLRTGEIQETQYF. The chain employs TRBV5-4 and TRBJ2-5, with 7 bases lining up with TRBD1. Germline CDR1 is SGHNT and CDR2 is YYREEE (reference sequence). The CDR3 runs 18 residues. V was clipped by 0 bases and J by 1 base; unmatched bases: 12.

The chain couples TRBV5-4 to TRBJ2-5, with 12 nucleotides matching TRBD2. V gave up 4 bases and J gave up 2 bases; unmatched junction bases: 9. CDR1 and CDR2 (germline): SGHNT, YYREEE (reference sequence). The CDR3 extends over 17 amino acids. The CDR3, as DNA: TGTGCCAGCAGCCCACTTCGACTAGCGGGGGTACAAGAGACCCAGTACTTC. As protein: CASSPLRLAGVQETQYF.

This clone was seen once. V usage is TRBV4-3 and J usage is TRBJ1-1; D may be TRBD1 (5 bases). This CDR3 is 15 amino acids long. Germline values: CDR1 LGHNA, CDR2 YSLEER. Between the trimmed V and J ends, which lost 1 base and 3 bases, there was a span of 12 bases. The CDR3 DNA follows: TGCGCCAGCAGCCAAGTGGGACGGAGATACACTGAAGCTTTCTTT. Its protein product is CASSQVGRRYTEAFF.

This clone is a singleton in its sample. V gene TRBV10-3 combines with J gene TRBJ2-7; D may be TRBD1 or TRBD2 (5 bases each). The CDR3 loop spans 15 amino acids. CDR1 and CDR2 (germline): ENHRY, SYGVKD. V gave up 1 base and J gave up 3 bases, with 13 bases separating them. CDR3 in amino acids: CAISEWYGAGYEQYF. The CDR3 nucleotides are TGTGCCATCAGTGAGTGGTACGGGGCCGGCTACGAGCAGTACTTC.